This TCR beta chain comes out of a study of CD8 T cells in Susac syndrome. CD8+ and CD4+ blood T cells underwent TCR beta sequencing. Controls were healthy donors chosen to match patients in age and sex. Negative magnetic isolation gave CD8+ and CD4+ cells; FACS enriched CD8+ TEMRA. When the RNA was reverse transcribed, random hexamers were used with an input of roughly 0.45 to 1 ug. The immunoSEQ assay covered 54 Vbeta and 13 Jbeta segments for CDR3. TCRdb ran MiXCR on the immunoSEQ multiplex PCR reads and lists one entry per CDR3 protein. Among roughly 120,000 distinct CDR3 sequences listed, around 94% were seen once. The trim removed 3 bases at V and 4 bases at J, leaving 8 bases unmatched. The CDR3 extends over 18 amino acids. The germline gives CDR1 SGHDT, CDR2 YYEEEE.

The sample taken for sequencing was CD4+ T cells from PBMCs. The chain employs TRBV5-6 and TRBJ2-2; TRBD2 aligns across 14 bases. The sequence derives from a human donor in good health. In DNA form, the CDR3 reads TGTGCCAGCAGCTCTTTAAGAGGACTAGCGGGAGGCACCGGGGAGCTGTTTTTT. This translates into CASSSLRGLAGGTGELFF.